Listed below are T cell receptor beta chains from one sample, sequenced in a study of shared clonotypes between healthy human individuals. The data were produced by immunoSEQ multiplex PCR, yet TCRdb's version contains in-frame clones alone and is incomplete. The sample shows some 630,000 clones, about 95% of them seen only once. The sample comprised naive CD8+ T cells sorted from blood. These receptors came from a woman in her 30s in good health. Both conserved end residues are part of each CDR3. Each record gives: V gene, D gene, J gene, clone size, CDR3 DNA, CDR3 protein. The D gene is left open where the match is weak. Only part of the rows carry a size: once, few, many, or a class if the clone is expanded.

v_call: TRBV10-2; d_call: TRBD1; j_call: TRBJ1-1; clone_size: NA; cdr3_nt: TGCGCCAGCAGCGATCCTCAAGCCATAACCCGGGACAGGGTTCAAGAGACTGAAGCTTTCTTT; cdr3_aa: CASSDPQAITRDRVQETEAFF
v_call: TRBV30; d_call: NA; j_call: TRBJ2-1; clone_size: NA; cdr3_nt: TGTGCCTGGAGTCCCCTCCGCAGCGCTGAGCAGTTCTTC; cdr3_aa: CAWSPLRSAEQFF
v_call: TRBV4-1; d_call: NA; j_call: TRBJ2-5; clone_size: NA; cdr3_nt: TGCGCCAGCAGCCAAGGGGGCCATGGGCGGTGGACGACCCAGTACTTC; cdr3_aa: CASSQGGHGRWTTQYF
v_call: TRBV5-1; d_call: NA; j_call: TRBJ2-7; clone_size: NA; cdr3_nt: TGCGCCAGCAGCTTCGGGGAAAGGACCTACGAGCAGTACTTC; cdr3_aa: CASSFGERTYEQYF
v_call: TRBV28; d_call: TRBD1; j_call: TRBJ2-2; clone_size: NA; cdr3_nt: TGTGCCAGCCGAGGACAGGGGGCGCGTCCCGGGGAGCTGTTTTTT; cdr3_aa: CASRGQGARPGELFF
v_call: TRBV5-4; d_call: NA; j_call: TRBJ2-1; clone_size: NA; cdr3_nt: TGTGCCAGCAGCTTCGGCAGAGACTCCTACAATGAGCAGTTCTTC; cdr3_aa: CASSFGRDSYNEQFF
v_call: TRBV6-5; d_call: NA; j_call: TRBJ1-1; clone_size: once; cdr3_nt: TGTGCCAGCAGTGCGGACACTGTGAACACTGAAGCTTTCTTT; cdr3_aa: CASSADTVNTEAFF
v_call: TRBV15; d_call: TRBD1; j_call: TRBJ1-5; clone_size: NA; cdr3_nt: TGTGCCACCAGCAGAGATCCGGACAGGGAAAGCAATCAGCCCCAGCATTTT; cdr3_aa: CATSRDPDRESNQPQHF
v_call: TRBV7-2; d_call: NA; j_call: TRBJ2-1; clone_size: NA; cdr3_nt: TGTGCCAGCCTCCCTGAGCAGTTCTTC; cdr3_aa: CASLPEQFF
v_call: TRBV28; d_call: NA; j_call: TRBJ1-1; clone_size: NA; cdr3_nt: TGTGCCAGCAGTTTATTACAGGCAAACACTGAAGCTTTCTTT; cdr3_aa: CASSLLQANTEAFF
v_call: TRBV6-1; d_call: TRBD2; j_call: TRBJ2-3; clone_size: NA; cdr3_nt: TGTGCCAGCAGTGAAGGGCTAGCGGGAGTTGGTCATACGCAGTATTTT; cdr3_aa: CASSEGLAGVGHTQYF
v_call: TRBV7-9; d_call: TRBD2; j_call: TRBJ2-7; clone_size: NA; cdr3_nt: TGTGCCAGCAGCCAGGGACTAGCGAACACCTACGAGCAGTACTTC; cdr3_aa: CASSQGLANTYEQYF
v_call: TRBV15; d_call: NA; j_call: TRBJ2-2; clone_size: NA; cdr3_nt: TGTGCCACCAGCACGGGACCGTCTAGTGGCGCCGGGGAGCTGTTTTTT; cdr3_aa: CATSTGPSSGAGELFF
v_call: TRBV6-5; d_call: NA; j_call: TRBJ2-5; clone_size: NA; cdr3_nt: TGTGCCAGCAGTTATCAGGGATGGGAGACCCAGTACTTC; cdr3_aa: CASSYQGWETQYF
v_call: TRBV15; d_call: NA; j_call: TRBJ2-3; clone_size: NA; cdr3_nt: TGTGCCACCAGCCGCCCGGGGACAGATACGCAGTATTTT; cdr3_aa: CATSRPGTDTQYF
v_call: TRBV5-4; d_call: NA; j_call: TRBJ1-4; clone_size: once; cdr3_nt: TGTGCCAGCACCCGAGGGCAGAATGGTGAAAAACTGTTTTTT; cdr3_aa: CASTRGQNGEKLFF
v_call: TRBV11-2; d_call: NA; j_call: TRBJ1-2; clone_size: NA; cdr3_nt: TGTGCCAGCAGCCCTGACCTTGACTATGGCTACACCTTC; cdr3_aa: CASSPDLDYGYTF
v_call: TRBV28; d_call: NA; j_call: TRBJ2-1; clone_size: NA; cdr3_nt: TGTGCCAGCAGTTGGACTATTAGCTCCTACAATGAGCAGTTCTTC; cdr3_aa: CASSWTISSYNEQFF
v_call: TRBV27; d_call: TRBD2; j_call: TRBJ2-5; clone_size: NA; cdr3_nt: TGTGCCAGCAGCTCCGGACTAGCGGAAGAGACCCAGTACTTC; cdr3_aa: CASSSGLAEETQYF
v_call: TRBV27; d_call: TRBD2; j_call: TRBJ2-7; clone_size: NA; cdr3_nt: TGTGCCACCGCAGAGACTAGCTTAGGGTACGAGCAGTACTTC; cdr3_aa: CATAETSLGYEQYF
v_call: TRBV5-1; d_call: NA; j_call: TRBJ2-7; clone_size: few; cdr3_nt: TGCGCCAGCAGCTTGGCCATTGGATACTCCTACGAGCAGTACTTC; cdr3_aa: CASSLAIGYSYEQYF
v_call: TRBV4-1; d_call: NA; j_call: TRBJ2-2; clone_size: NA; cdr3_nt: TGCGCCAGCAGCCAAGCTTTCACAGCCAACACCGGGGAGCTGTTTTTT; cdr3_aa: CASSQAFTANTGELFF
v_call: TRBV4-1; d_call: TRBD2; j_call: TRBJ2-2; clone_size: NA; cdr3_nt: TGCGCCAGCAGCCAAGTCTCCGGGAGGGGGGCCGGGGAGCTGTTTTTT; cdr3_aa: CASSQVSGRGAGELFF
v_call: TRBV9; d_call: TRBD2; j_call: TRBJ2-3; clone_size: NA; cdr3_nt: TGTGCCAGCAGCGTAGGTTTTAGCGGGGCCACAGATACGCAGTATTTT; cdr3_aa: CASSVGFSGATDTQYF
v_call: TRBV6-4; d_call: NA; j_call: TRBJ2-2; clone_size: NA; cdr3_nt: TGTGCCAGCAGTCCCTCCCGGGAGAGACCAACCGGGGAGCTGTTTTTT; cdr3_aa: CASSPSRERPTGELFF
v_call: TRBV4-2; d_call: TRBD2; j_call: TRBJ2-1; clone_size: NA; cdr3_nt: TGTGCCAGCAGCCAAGATATGGGGGAGGGGTCCCTCGAGCAGTTCTTC; cdr3_aa: CASSQDMGEGSLEQFF
v_call: TRBV19; d_call: TRBD2; j_call: TRBJ2-5; clone_size: NA; cdr3_nt: TGTGCCAGTAGGGAGGCCCGTCCCGGGGAGACTAGCGGGAGCCGGCAAGAGACCCAGTACTTC; cdr3_aa: CASREARPGETSGSRQETQYF
v_call: TRBV28; d_call: TRBD1; j_call: TRBJ1-2; clone_size: NA; cdr3_nt: TGTGCCAGCAGTGCCTCTTACAGGGGTTCTAACTATGGCTACACCTTC; cdr3_aa: CASSASYRGSNYGYTF
v_call: TRBV6-1; d_call: NA; j_call: TRBJ1-1; clone_size: NA; cdr3_nt: TGTGCCAGCCGCTTAGGCCCTGAAGCTTTCTTT; cdr3_aa: CASRLGPEAFF
v_call: TRBV2; d_call: NA; j_call: TRBJ2-1; clone_size: once; cdr3_nt: TGTGCCAGCAGGGGTTTTAGCTCCTACAATGAGCAGTTCTTC; cdr3_aa: CASRGFSSYNEQFF
v_call: TRBV7-2; d_call: TRBD2; j_call: TRBJ2-7; clone_size: NA; cdr3_nt: TGTGCCAGCAGCTTAGCTAGGGGGGTAGGTAGCGGGAGTGAAGAGCAGTACTTC; cdr3_aa: CASSLARGVGSGSEEQYF
v_call: TRBV4-1; d_call: TRBD2; j_call: TRBJ2-7; clone_size: NA; cdr3_nt: TGCGCCAGCAGCCAGAATCTCCGGGGGGGATCCGAGCAGTACTTC; cdr3_aa: CASSQNLRGGSEQYF
v_call: TRBV28; d_call: TRBD1; j_call: TRBJ2-1; clone_size: NA; cdr3_nt: TGTGCCAGCAGTTTGGGCACTTGGGGACAGAGCTCCTACAATGAGCAGTTCTTC; cdr3_aa: CASSLGTWGQSSYNEQFF
v_call: TRBV29-1; d_call: TRBD1; j_call: TRBJ1-2; clone_size: NA; cdr3_nt: TGCAGCGTTGACGGGACAGGGGAAGCTAACTATGGCTACACCTTC; cdr3_aa: CSVDGTGEANYGYTF
v_call: TRBV9; d_call: NA; j_call: TRBJ1-1; clone_size: NA; cdr3_nt: TGTGCCAGCAGCGTAGATGGAGGGACTGAAGCTTTCTTT; cdr3_aa: CASSVDGGTEAFF
v_call: TRBV11-2; d_call: TRBD2; j_call: TRBJ2-1; clone_size: NA; cdr3_nt: TGTGCCAGCAGCATCCGCGGGGGACTAGCGGACAATGAGCAGTTCTTC; cdr3_aa: CASSIRGGLADNEQFF
v_call: TRBV6-1; d_call: NA; j_call: TRBJ1-4; clone_size: once; cdr3_nt: TGTGCCAGCCTCATGGACGGGGAAAAACTGTTTTTT; cdr3_aa: CASLMDGEKLFF
v_call: TRBV7-8; d_call: TRBD2; j_call: TRBJ2-7; clone_size: NA; cdr3_nt: TGTGCCAGCAGCTCCAGTAGCGGGAGGGCCGTCGACGAGCAGTACTTC; cdr3_aa: CASSSSSGRAVDEQYF
v_call: TRBV9; d_call: TRBD2; j_call: TRBJ2-1; clone_size: NA; cdr3_nt: TGTGCCAGCAGCGACCATAGCGGGAGCTCCTACAATGAGCAGTTCTTC; cdr3_aa: CASSDHSGSSYNEQFF
v_call: TRBV19; d_call: TRBD2; j_call: TRBJ2-1; clone_size: NA; cdr3_nt: TGTGCCAGTAGTATCACCGGGGGACTAGCGGGATGGATCAATGAGCAGTTCTTC; cdr3_aa: CASSITGGLAGWINEQFF
v_call: TRBV11-2; d_call: NA; j_call: TRBJ2-7; clone_size: NA; cdr3_nt: TGTGCCAGCAGCTTAGGGCCCCCCAGCGGACCCTACGAGCAGTACTTC; cdr3_aa: CASSLGPPSGPYEQYF
v_call: TRBV28; d_call: NA; j_call: TRBJ2-7; clone_size: NA; cdr3_nt: TGTGCCAGCAGTTTAGCCTCGGGGCGGGACCATTACGAGCAGTACTTC; cdr3_aa: CASSLASGRDHYEQYF
v_call: TRBV27; d_call: NA; j_call: TRBJ1-5; clone_size: NA; cdr3_nt: TGTGCCAGCAGTCCAGGACCGGATCGGCCCCAGCATTTT; cdr3_aa: CASSPGPDRPQHF
v_call: TRBV28; d_call: NA; j_call: TRBJ1-5; clone_size: NA; cdr3_nt: TGTGCCAGCAGTTCATTGACAATTCTACAGGGAGGTCAGCCCCAGCATTTT; cdr3_aa: CASSSLTILQGGQPQHF
v_call: TRBV27; d_call: TRBD1; j_call: TRBJ1-1; clone_size: NA; cdr3_nt: TGTGCCAGCAAAACAGGGGGCACTGAAGCTTTCTTT; cdr3_aa: CASKTGGTEAFF
v_call: TRBV7-9; d_call: TRBD2; j_call: TRBJ2-1; clone_size: NA; cdr3_nt: TGTGCCAGCAGCCGCTGGGGCTGGCGGGAGACGAATGAGCAGTTCTTC; cdr3_aa: CASSRWGWRETNEQFF
v_call: TRBV28; d_call: TRBD2; j_call: TRBJ2-1; clone_size: NA; cdr3_nt: TGTGCCAGCAACCCGGGACTAGCGGGAGGAGCCTACAATGAGCAGTTCTTC; cdr3_aa: CASNPGLAGGAYNEQFF
v_call: TRBV11-2; d_call: NA; j_call: TRBJ2-6; clone_size: once; cdr3_nt: TGTGCCAGCAGCTCCTCGGAGCTCGCTAGCTCTGGGGCCAACGTCCTGACTTTC; cdr3_aa: CASSSSELASSGANVLTF
v_call: TRBV28; d_call: TRBD1; j_call: TRBJ1-1; clone_size: once; cdr3_nt: TGTGCCAGCAGTACATGGACAGGGATGAACACTGAAGCTTTCTTT; cdr3_aa: CASSTWTGMNTEAFF
v_call: TRBV7-9; d_call: NA; j_call: TRBJ2-7; clone_size: NA; cdr3_nt: TGTGCCAGCAGCTTAGGGGGGGCATCCGCTAGGGCCTACGAGCAGTACTTC; cdr3_aa: CASSLGGASARAYEQYF
v_call: TRBV19; d_call: NA; j_call: TRBJ1-1; clone_size: once; cdr3_nt: TGTGCCAGTAACTCTTGGGTACAGTCAGAAGCTTTCTTT; cdr3_aa: CASNSWVQSEAFF
v_call: TRBV19; d_call: NA; j_call: TRBJ2-2; clone_size: NA; cdr3_nt: TGTGCCAGTAGCCCTACTAGCTACACCGGGGAGCTGTTTTTT; cdr3_aa: CASSPTSYTGELFF